A selection of T cell receptor beta chains follows, all from one sample in a study of T cells in Graves' hyperthyroidism and ophthalmopathy. TCRdb reprocessed the multiplex PCR reads via MiXCR and lists one record per CDR3 protein. The sample contains some 690,000 distinct CDR3 sequences, approximately 15% of which appear only once. The sample taken for sequencing was blood. The receptors derive from a man aged 45 to 65 with Graves' hyperthyroidism. Each CDR3 is given without its conserved first and last residue. Each record gives: V gene, D gene, J gene, CDR3 protein. A D gene is named only where the DNA matches it firmly.

V gene: TRBV20-1
D gene: TRBD2
J gene: TRBJ2-2
CDR3 protein: SAGGSAGGSGELF

V gene: TRBV6-1
D gene: TRBD1
J gene: TRBJ2-7
CDR3 protein: ASTGGQGGSYEQY

V gene: TRBV11-2
D gene: TRBD2
J gene: TRBJ2-3
CDR3 protein: ASSLVGRDEDTQY

V gene: TRBV28
D gene: NA
J gene: TRBJ1-1
CDR3 protein: ASSFLEGPEAF

V gene: TRBV9
D gene: TRBD1
J gene: TRBJ1-5
CDR3 protein: ASSAYGTANQPQH

V gene: TRBV24-1
D gene: TRBD1
J gene: TRBJ2-1
CDR3 protein: ATSEATPGQGYNEQF

V gene: TRBV24-1
D gene: TRBD1
J gene: TRBJ2-3
CDR3 protein: ATSEVGTAPSTDTQY

V gene: TRBV29-1
D gene: TRBD1
J gene: TRBJ2-1
CDR3 protein: SVEGPGGIEQF

V gene: TRBV15
D gene: NA
J gene: TRBJ2-4
CDR3 protein: ATSRATVQNIQY

V gene: TRBV28
D gene: NA
J gene: TRBJ2-2
CDR3 protein: ASNGRERGGENTGELF

V gene: TRBV7-2
D gene: TRBD2
J gene: TRBJ2-2
CDR3 protein: ASSPGTSRPGELF

V gene: TRBV7-2
D gene: NA
J gene: TRBJ1-6
CDR3 protein: ASSPNRGWDNSPLH

V gene: TRBV5-5
D gene: TRBD1
J gene: TRBJ2-1
CDR3 protein: ASSLDRGYNEQF

V gene: TRBV6-5
D gene: NA
J gene: TRBJ1-1
CDR3 protein: ASSYGASGDTEAF

V gene: TRBV7-9
D gene: NA
J gene: TRBJ1-1
CDR3 protein: ASGTEDDTEAF

V gene: TRBV6-5
D gene: NA
J gene: TRBJ1-3
CDR3 protein: ASSYERSGNTIY

V gene: TRBV7-9
D gene: NA
J gene: TRBJ2-1
CDR3 protein: ASSLGVDEQF

V gene: TRBV20-1
D gene: NA
J gene: TRBJ2-3
CDR3 protein: SARLGSNTDTQY

V gene: TRBV20-1
D gene: NA
J gene: TRBJ2-3
CDR3 protein: SAIGGQHTFTDTKY

V gene: TRBV30
D gene: NA
J gene: TRBJ1-5
CDR3 protein: AWSFSRTRGSNQPQH

V gene: TRBV3-1
D gene: NA
J gene: TRBJ2-1
CDR3 protein: ASSQPAGLDNEQF

V gene: TRBV3-1
D gene: NA
J gene: TRBJ1-2
CDR3 protein: ASSLSVGFGYT

V gene: TRBV2
D gene: TRBD2
J gene: TRBJ2-7
CDR3 protein: ASSEASSGRADLYEQY